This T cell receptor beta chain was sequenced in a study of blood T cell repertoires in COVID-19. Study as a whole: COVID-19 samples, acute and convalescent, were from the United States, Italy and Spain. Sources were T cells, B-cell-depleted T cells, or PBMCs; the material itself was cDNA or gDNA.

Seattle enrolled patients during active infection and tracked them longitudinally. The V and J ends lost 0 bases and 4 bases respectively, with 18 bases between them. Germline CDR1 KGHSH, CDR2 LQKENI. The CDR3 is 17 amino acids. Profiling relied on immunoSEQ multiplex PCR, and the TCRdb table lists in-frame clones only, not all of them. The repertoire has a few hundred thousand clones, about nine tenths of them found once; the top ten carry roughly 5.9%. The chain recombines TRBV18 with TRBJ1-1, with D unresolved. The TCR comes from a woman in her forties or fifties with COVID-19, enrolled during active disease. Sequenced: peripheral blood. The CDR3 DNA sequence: TGTGCCAGCTCACCACCGGGGAGTGGAGCTTGGGGCACTGAAGCTTTCTTT. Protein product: CASSPPGSGAWGTEAFF. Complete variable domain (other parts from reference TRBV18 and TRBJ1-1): NAGVMQNPRHLVRRRGQEARLRCSPMKGHSHVYWYRQLPEEGLKFMVYLQKENIIDESGMPKERFSAEFPKEGPSILRIQQVVRGDSAAYFCASSPPGSGAWGTEAFFGQGTRLTVV.